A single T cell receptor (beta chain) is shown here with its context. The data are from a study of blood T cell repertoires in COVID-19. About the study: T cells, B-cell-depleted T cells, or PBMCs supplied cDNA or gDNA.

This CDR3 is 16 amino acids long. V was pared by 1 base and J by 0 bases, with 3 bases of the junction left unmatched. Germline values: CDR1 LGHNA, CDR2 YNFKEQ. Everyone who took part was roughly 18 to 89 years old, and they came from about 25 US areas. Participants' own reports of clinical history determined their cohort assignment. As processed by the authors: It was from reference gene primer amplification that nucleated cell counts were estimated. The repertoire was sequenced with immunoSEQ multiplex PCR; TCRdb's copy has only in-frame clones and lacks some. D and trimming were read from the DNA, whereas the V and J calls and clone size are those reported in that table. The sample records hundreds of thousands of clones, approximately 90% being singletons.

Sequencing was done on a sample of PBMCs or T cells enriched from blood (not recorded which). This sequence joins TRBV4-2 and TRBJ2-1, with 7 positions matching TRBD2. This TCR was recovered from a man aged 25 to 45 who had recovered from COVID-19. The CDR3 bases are TGTGCCAGCAGCCAAGTTGGCGGGAGCTCCTACAATGAGCAGTTCTTC. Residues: CASSQVGGSSYNEQFF.